This section outlines one T cell receptor (beta chain) sequence together with its context. Its antigen is still unknown. It has no much larger one-base neighbor in the sample; base qualities were not kept. The data belong to a study of OX40 agonist ivuxolimab in advanced cancers. In the study overall: Ivuxolimab, which targeted the costimulatory receptor OX40 (CD134), was an agonistic, fully human IgG2 monoclonal antibody. Partial responses occurred in three dose-escalation patients: two with cutaneous melanoma and one with hepatocellular carcinoma. The point of sequencing TCRbeta in the periphery was to test whether ivuxolimab changed TCR sequence diversity and drove clonal T-cell expansion. Intravenous ivuxolimab was administered to patients every 2 weeks at six dose levels: 0.01, 0.1, 0.3, 1.5, 3 and 10 mg/kg. The paper reports the monotherapy dose-escalation portion (N of about 54 patients) of the phase I ivuxolimab trial. The dose-escalation cohort was over 70% male with a mean age of about 60 years, ranging from roughly 23 to 90. Among the approximately 54 dose-escalation patients, around 19 had hepatocellular carcinoma, approximately 15 melanoma, 9 renal cell carcinoma and 9 head and neck cancer. Prior anti-PD-1, anti-PD-L1 or anti-CTLA-4 therapy was permitted, and about 40% of dose-escalation patients had received checkpoint inhibitors. Overall study outcomes, separate from this receptor: At doses of 0.1 to 3.0 mg/kg, clonal expansion of both CD4+ and CD8+ blood T cells was observed from baseline to week 6. Which antigens the clonally expanded peripheral T cells were specific for was not determined. In partial responders in the 0.1-3.0 mg/kg groups, normalized peripheral clonal expansion was found to be among the lowest, especially among CD8+ T cells. Low levels of normalized T-cell clonal expansion were also shown by some nonresponding patients. After ivuxolimab, expanded clones were on average more numerous among CD8+ T cells than among CD4+ T cells.

For sequencing of the TCRbeta CDR3 region, genomic DNA was extracted from the sorted cells. The immunoSEQ Assay was used for sequencing of TCRbeta CDR3 regions. This is the immuneACCESS table as TCRdb keeps it, with only in-frame sequences that have V and J called. A part of the clones is gone; compared with another copy, unresolved V genes explain less than half, and the rest is unexplained. Here the sample has tens of thousands of clones; 89% occur a single time. The ten largest clones represent roughly 11% of the sample. The trial excluded patients who had a history of autoimmune disease or who were on systemic immunosuppression. Peripheral blood for TCR sequencing was drawn from every dose cohort at baseline, at cycle 4 day 1 and at cycle 7 day 1. The samples were taken from a phase I, first-in-human, multicenter, open-label dose-escalation trial of ivuxolimab. Adults with locally advanced or metastatic head and neck squamous cell, hepatocellular, melanoma or renal cell carcinoma were enrolled in the trial. CD4+ and CD8+ T cells were sorted separately from peripheral blood before TCR sequencing.

Per the germline V gene, SGHTA is the CDR1 and FQGNSA is the CDR2. V drops 1 base and J drops 8 bases, leaving 17 bases in between. Taken from cysteine to phenylalanine, the CDR3 has 16 residues. The entry retains the CDR3 DNA only, 48 bases that are in frame from base 1. The TCR was taken from an adult with an advanced solid tumor such as melanoma, head and neck, liver or kidney cancer. The V and J genes are TRBV7-2 and TRBJ1-4; the D gene assignment is ambiguous. This material consisted of CD4+ or CD8+ T cells sorted from blood, taken in a trial of the OX40 agonist ivuxolimab. The encoded CDR3 is CASSLGVWAGGEKLFF. The nucleotides are TGTGCCAGCAGCTTAGGTGTGTGGGCCGGAGGCGAAAAACTGTTTTTT.